Below, one T cell receptor (beta chain) is given with its context. Its specificity is unknown. This CDR3 is built from 14 residues. The ends lost 5 bases at V and 5 bases at J; junction bases unmatched: 4. The germline V gene has CDR1 SGHTA and CDR2 FQGNSA. The record originates from a study of cytomegalovirus exposure and HLA in healthy donors. Study-wide results and caveats: Later analysis identified around 15,000 TCR beta sequences associated with HLA alleles, using a false discovery rate threshold of 0.05. It was in a later analysis that TCR association rates were seen to vary by HLA locus, highest for DRB1 and lowest for HLA-C. Across all donors, roughly uniform sequencing depth was an assumption of the presence/absence analyses.

The PCR had 60 Vbeta and 13 Jbeta primers. Original processing methods: The count from a later analysis was 70 million to 85 million unique TCR beta chains, around 10 million of them shared. This table comes from immunoSEQ multiplex PCR, and its TCRdb copy is limited to in-frame clones, with some not included. The V and J calls and the clone size are those of that table, but D and trimming were determined from the DNA. The table has over 100,000 clones, roughly 8.8% seen once; the top ten hold more than 6.5%. This receptor was identified in a woman in her 40s in good health and CMV-seropositive. Sequencing was done on a sample of PBMCs. The chain is built from TRBV7-2 and TRBJ2-2; 8 bases align to TRBD1. The CDR3 DNA reads TGTGCCAGCAGCCTCAGGACAGGGACCGGGGAGCTGTTTTTT. It is translated as CASSLRTGTGELFF.